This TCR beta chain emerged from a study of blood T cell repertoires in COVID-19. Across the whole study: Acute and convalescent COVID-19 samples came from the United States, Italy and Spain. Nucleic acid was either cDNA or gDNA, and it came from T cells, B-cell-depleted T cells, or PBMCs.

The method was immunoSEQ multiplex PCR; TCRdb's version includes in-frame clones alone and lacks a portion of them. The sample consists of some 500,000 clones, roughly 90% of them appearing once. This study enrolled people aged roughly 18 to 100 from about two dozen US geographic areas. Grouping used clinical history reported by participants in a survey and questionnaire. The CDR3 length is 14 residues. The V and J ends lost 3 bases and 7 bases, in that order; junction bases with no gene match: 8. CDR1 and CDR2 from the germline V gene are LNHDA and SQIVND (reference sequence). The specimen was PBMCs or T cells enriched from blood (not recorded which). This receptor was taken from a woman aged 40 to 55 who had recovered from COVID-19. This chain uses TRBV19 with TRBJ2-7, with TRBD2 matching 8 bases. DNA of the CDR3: TGTGCCAGTAGTATCGGGGGGGCCGTGATGGAGCAGTACTTC. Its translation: CASSIGGAVMEQYF.